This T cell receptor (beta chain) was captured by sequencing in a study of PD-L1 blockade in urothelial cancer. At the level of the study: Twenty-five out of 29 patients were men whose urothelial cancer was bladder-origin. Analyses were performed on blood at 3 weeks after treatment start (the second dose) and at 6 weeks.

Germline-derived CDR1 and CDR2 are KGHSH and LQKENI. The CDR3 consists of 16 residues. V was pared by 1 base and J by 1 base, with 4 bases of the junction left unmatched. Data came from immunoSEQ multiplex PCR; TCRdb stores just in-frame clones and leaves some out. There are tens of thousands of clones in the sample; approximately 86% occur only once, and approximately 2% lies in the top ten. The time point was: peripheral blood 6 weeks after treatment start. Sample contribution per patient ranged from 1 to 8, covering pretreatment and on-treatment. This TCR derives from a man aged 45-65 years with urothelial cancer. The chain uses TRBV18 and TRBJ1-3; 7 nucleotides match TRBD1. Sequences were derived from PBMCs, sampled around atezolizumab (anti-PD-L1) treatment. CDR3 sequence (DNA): TGTGCCAGCTCACCACGGCGGGACAGATCTGGAAACACCATATATTTT. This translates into CASSPRRDRSGNTIYF. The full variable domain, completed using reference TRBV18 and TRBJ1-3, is NAGVMQNPRHLVRRRGQEARLRCSPMKGHSHVYWYRQLPEEGLKFMVYLQKENIIDESGMPKERFSAEFPKEGPSILRIQQVVRGDSAAYFCASSPRRDRSGNTIYFGEGSWLTVV.